These 29 T cell receptor beta chains came from one sample sequenced in a study of blood T cell repertoires in COVID-19. Sequencing used immunoSEQ multiplex PCR; TCRdb keeps in-frame clones, though not all of them. The table shows about 150,000 clones, with approximately 88% occurring only once. What was sequenced was peripheral blood. The receptors come from a woman in her sixties with acute or convalescent COVID-19.

The V and J genes are TRBV27 and TRBJ2-1; TRBD2 aligns across 8 bases. The CDR3 contains 16 residues. The J segment lost 6 bases and the V segment lost 3 bases, leaving 10 bases of the junction unmatched. The V gene's germline CDR1 is MNHEY and CDR2 SMNVEV (reference sequence). The CDR3 region is CASSFTVGGGLNEQFF. The CDR3 nucleotides are TGTGCCAGCAGTTTTACTGTGGGCGGGGGGCTCAATGAGCAGTTCTTC.

This clone was counted only a few times. CDR3 in DNA: TGCGCCAGCAGCTTCGCAGGGGGGACTGAAGCTTTCTTT. Its protein is CASSFAGGTEAFF. This sequence joins TRBV5-1 and TRBJ1-1; 7 bases line up with TRBD1. The V gene's germline CDR1 is SGHRS and CDR2 YFSETQ. The J segment lost 5 bases and the V segment lost 2 bases, leaving 3 bases of the junction unmatched. This CDR3 comprises 13 residues.

The chain carries TRBV4-1 and TRBJ2-7; no firm D call. Germline V gene lookup returns CDR1 MGHRA and CDR2 YSYEKL. This CDR3 has 13 amino acids. V lost 0 bases, J lost 2 bases, and 5 bases lay in between. The CDR3 nucleotides are TGCGCCAGCAGCCAAGAGAGAACCTACGAGCAGTACTTC. Translating it yields CASSQERTYEQYF.

The chain uses TRBV5-4 and TRBJ2-3; 7 bases match TRBD2. J gave up 4 bases and V 4 bases, and 12 bases lay outside the gene matches. The CDR3 is 16 residues long. CDR1 is SGHNT and CDR2 is YYREEE in the germline V gene (reference sequence). CDR3 protein: CASSPDLSGASDTQYF. CDR3 sequence (DNA): TGTGCCAGCAGCCCAGACTTAAGCGGGGCTTCAGATACGCAGTATTTT.

The V gene is TRBV7-9, the J gene TRBJ1-5; 9 bases align to TRBD1. V shed 5 bases and J 0 bases; nucleotides not matched to a gene: 5. CDR1 and CDR2 from the germline V gene are SEHNR and FQNEAQ (reference sequence). CDR3 length: 16 amino acids. The CDR3 sequence: CASSIGTGYSNQPQHF. DNA for the CDR3: TGTGCCAGCAGCATAGGGACAGGGTATAGCAATCAGCCCCAGCATTTT.

The chain employs TRBV18 and TRBJ1-1; 7 positions match TRBD1. Looked up from germline, CDR1 is KGHSH and CDR2 is LQKENI. The junction had 6 bases not matched to a gene; V was cut back by 3 bases and J by 2 bases. The CDR3 is made up of 15 amino acids. CDR3 sequence reads: CASSPTRTGNTEAFF. The CDR3 DNA is TGTGCCAGCTCACCGACTCGGACAGGTAACACTGAAGCTTTCTTT. The whole variable domain, remainder taken from reference TRBV18 and TRBJ1-1, is NAGVMQNPRHLVRRRGQEARLRCSPMKGHSHVYWYRQLPEEGLKFMVYLQKENIIDESGMPKERFSAEFPKEGPSILRIQQVVRGDSAAYFCASSPTRTGNTEAFFGQGTRLTVV.

This chain joins TRBV28 and TRBJ2-7; 9 nucleotides line up with TRBD2. The CDR3 has 16 amino acids. In germline, CDR1 is MDHEN, CDR2 SYDVKM. With 3 bases clipped from V and 6 bases from J, the junction kept 12 bases outside the gene matches. The CDR3 DNA sequence: TGTGCCAGCAGTTTTGAGCTTAGCGGGGGAGGGGGCGAGCAGTACTTC. It codes for CASSFELSGGGGEQYF.

This clone was detected only once. This sequence joins TRBV4-1 and TRBJ1-1; TRBD1 matches 9 bases. The J segment lost 5 bases and the V segment lost 4 bases, leaving 5 bases of the junction unmatched. There are 14 residues in the CDR3. CDR1 and CDR2 from the germline V gene are MGHRA and YSYEKL. Written as DNA, the CDR3 is TGCGCCAGCAGCCGGGGACAGGGCGAGACTGAAGCTTTCTTT. Its protein product is CASSRGQGETEAFF.

This sequence joins TRBV27 and TRBJ2-1, with D perhaps matching TRBD1 (6 bases). The CDR3 spans 16 residues. V was shortened by 5 bases and J by 5 bases, with 19 bases between the two germline ends. Germline-derived CDR1 and CDR2 are MNHEY and SMNVEV (reference sequence). CDR3 amino acids: CASSPPIPGQHNEQFF. DNA of the CDR3: TGTGCCAGCAGTCCGCCCATACCCGGACAGCACAATGAGCAGTTCTTC.

The V and J genes are TRBV5-1 and TRBJ1-5; tentative D call: TRBD1 (6 bases). Trimming pared 0 bases from V and 2 bases from J, leaving 12 bases between. The CDR3 has 16 amino acids. Germline V gene sequence: CDR1 SGHRS, CDR2 YFSETQ. In DNA, the CDR3 is TGCGCCAGCAGCTTGGACGGCAGGGGCGGCAATCAGCCCCAGCATTTT. Translating it yields CASSLDGRGGNQPQHF.

This rearrangement joins TRBV29-1 to TRBJ2-7; TRBD2 matches 7 bases. Per the germline V gene, CDR1 is SQVTM and CDR2 is ANQGSEA. The CDR3 extends over 13 amino acids. J was trimmed by 6 bases and V by 1 base; bases with no gene match: 6. For the CDR3, the DNA is TGCAGCGTTGAAGTTGGGGGAGGGTCCGAGCAGTACTTC. Its protein is CSVEVGGGSEQYF.

This CDR3 is CASSSGPSWGYTF. As DNA, the CDR3 is TGTGCCAGCAGCTCCGGCCCTAGCTGGGGCTACACCTTC. The chain combines TRBV7-2 with TRBJ1-2; no clear D. Trimming left V 4 bases short and J 8 bases short, with 14 bases between. Germline CDR1 is SGHTA and CDR2 is FQGNSA. CDR3 size: 13 residues. Filled out from reference TRBV7-2 and TRBJ1-2, the complete variable domain reads GAGVSQSPSNKVTEKGKDVELRCDPISGHTALYWYRQSLGQGLEFLIYFQGNSAPDKSGLPSDRFSAERTGGSVSTLTIQRTQQEDSAVYLCASSSGPSWGYTFGSGTRLTVV.

This clone was seen a few times. The chain employs TRBV5-4 and TRBJ2-2, with D possibly matching TRBD1 (6 bases). The V gene lost 0 bases and the J gene lost 3 bases, with 9 bases spanning the gap. CDR1 and CDR2 (germline): SGHNT, YYREEE (reference sequence). CDR3 length equals 15 residues. The CDR3 is CASSLVTGHTGELFF. CDR3 coding DNA: TGTGCCAGCAGCTTGGTCACAGGGCACACCGGGGAGCTGTTTTTT.

The rearrangement uses TRBV11-2 and TRBJ1-4; 7 bases map to TRBD1. The length of the CDR3 is 15 residues. V shed 2 bases and J 8 bases; nucleotides not matched to a gene: 8. Germline V lookup: CDR1 SGHAT, CDR2 FQNNGV. CDR3 coding DNA: TGTGCCAGCAGCTTAAACACAGGGGCGAGAGAAAAACTGTTTTTT. Translated: CASSLNTGAREKLFF.

This chain's CDR3 is CASSKSGTSQETQYF. DNA of the CDR3: TGTGCCAGCAGTAAGTCCGGGACTAGCCAAGAGACCCAGTACTTC. The rearrangement uses TRBV6-5 and TRBJ2-5; 8 bases line up with TRBD2. Per germline, CDR1 MNHEY and CDR2 SVGAGI. CDR3 length: 15 residues. After removal of 5 bases from V and 1 base from J, the junction contained 6 bases not matched to a gene.

The V gene is TRBV28, the J gene TRBJ2-5; perhaps TRBD1 as D (6 bases). V lost 5 bases to trimming and J lost 2 bases, with 15 bases between them. Germline assignment: CDR1 MDHEN and CDR2 SYDVKM. There are 15 residues in the CDR3. CDR3 nucleotides: TGTGCCAGCAGTCTCCCAAGGGGGAATCAAGAGACCCAGTACTTC. Residues: CASSLPRGNQETQYF.

This chain joins TRBV5-1 and TRBJ2-1, with TRBD2 identical over 12 bases. Germline CDR1 and CDR2: SGHRS and YFSETQ. V shed 2 bases, J shed 0 bases, and the junction held 6 bases outside the gene matches. This CDR3 contains 18 residues. The DNA for the CDR3 is TGCGCCAGCAGCTTAACTAGCGGGGGGCAGAGCTCCTACAATGAGCAGTTCTTC. It translates to CASSLTSGGQSSYNEQFF.

The rearrangement uses TRBV7-2 and TRBJ2-7; TRBD1 might be the D (6 bases). In germline, CDR1 is SGHTA, CDR2 FQGNSA. CDR3 length: 13 residues. Trimming cost V 3 bases and J 1 base, with 7 bases left between them. The CDR3 nucleotides read TGTGCCAGCAGCTTCGGACAGTCCTACGAGCAGTACTTC. This encodes CASSFGQSYEQYF.

J is TRBJ2-5 and V is TRBV28, with 9 bases matching TRBD2. The CDR3 is 15 amino acids. Unmatched junction bases numbered 6, after V lost 6 bases and J lost 1 base. The germline gives CDR1 MDHEN, CDR2 SYDVKM. CDR3 residues: CASSLAGPFQETQYF. DNA for the CDR3: TGTGCCAGCAGCCTAGCGGGGCCCTTCCAAGAGACCCAGTACTTC.

The chain links TRBV5-4 to TRBJ1-4; 10 bases align to TRBD1. J lost 6 bases, V lost 2 bases, and 4 bases had no gene match. The CDR3 covers 15 residues. Per germline, CDR1 SGHNT and CDR2 YYREEE (reference sequence). DNA for the CDR3: TGTGCCAGCAGCTTTAGGGGGACAGGGGATGAAAAACTGTTTTTT. Translating it yields CASSFRGTGDEKLFF.

The genes are TRBV7-6 and TRBJ2-2; TRBD2 agrees at 9 bases. This CDR3 region has 16 residues. Per the germline V gene, CDR1 is SGHVS and CDR2 is FNYEAQ. The ends lost 3 bases at V and 7 bases at J; junction bases unmatched: 9. Written as DNA, the CDR3 is TGTGCCAGCAGCTTCGATAGCGGGGGCCGTGGCGGGGAGCTGTTTTTT. Encoded protein: CASSFDSGGRGGELFF.

This clone was seen many times. The chain joins TRBV7-6 to TRBJ1-3, with 8 bases aligning to TRBD1. Germline CDR1 reads SGHVS; CDR2 reads FNYEAQ. The CDR3 totals 15 residues. V was clipped by 5 bases and J by 0 bases; unmatched bases: 3. The CDR3 spells CASSTDRGSGNTIYF. DNA of the CDR3: TGTGCCAGCAGCACAGACAGGGGCTCTGGAAACACCATATATTTT.

The chain has TRBV11-1 and TRBJ2-7; 10 bases are a match to TRBD1. Trimming at V came to 0 bases and at J to 2 bases, leaving 7 bases not matched to a gene. There are 17 residues in the CDR3. Germline loops: CDR1 SGHAT, CDR2 FQDESV (reference sequence). The CDR3: CASSLALTGQGTYEQYF. DNA of the CDR3: TGTGCCAGCAGCTTAGCGCTAACGGGACAGGGGACCTACGAGCAGTACTTC.

The V call is TRBV6-6, the J call TRBJ2-6, with 11 bases that match TRBD1. The V segment lost 5 bases and the J segment 0 bases; nucleotides outside the gene matches: 6. The CDR3 sequence is 18 residues long. CDR1 and CDR2 (germline): MNHNY, SVGAGI (reference sequence). The CDR3 sequence: CASSRDRGGLSGANVLTF. In nucleotides, the CDR3 is TGTGCCAGCAGTCGGGACAGGGGGGGCCTCTCTGGGGCCAACGTCCTGACTTTC.

The chain links TRBV29-1 to TRBJ2-1, with 9 bases that match TRBD1. Germline V gene sequence: CDR1 SQVTM, CDR2 ANQGSEA. The CDR3 is 15 amino acids. With V trimmed by 0 bases and J by 7 bases, 7 bases remained unmatched. The CDR3 nucleotides are TGCAGCGTTGAAGAGATCGGGACAGGGAAGAATGAGCAGTTCTTC. It codes for CSVEEIGTGKNEQFF.

This clone showed up just once. The chain joins TRBV5-1 to TRBJ2-5, with D possibly matching TRBD2 (6 bases). This CDR3 region has 14 residues. CDR1 and CDR2 from the germline V gene are SGHRS and YFSETQ. Trimming cost V 4 bases and J 1 base, with 11 bases left between them. CDR3 sequence (DNA): TGCGCCAGCAGCCGGTCGGGGGTCCAAGAGACCCAGTACTTC. Its protein product is CASSRSGVQETQYF.

For the CDR3, the DNA is TGTGCCAGTAGTATGCAGGGCTTCCCCTACGAGCAGTACTTC. It translates to CASSMQGFPYEQYF. This chain joins TRBV19 and TRBJ2-7; tentative D call: TRBD1 (5 bases). Deletions cut 3 bases from V and 2 bases from J, with 11 bases between. The germline V gene has CDR1 LNHDA and CDR2 SQIVND (reference sequence). The CDR3 is 14 residues long.

V gene TRBV11-3 combines with J gene TRBJ2-7; D is possibly TRBD1 (6 bases). The CDR3 is 15 residues long. Looked up from germline, CDR1 is SGHNT and CDR2 is YENEEA. The V gene lost 0 bases and the J gene lost 0 bases, with 9 bases spanning the gap. CDR3: CASSLDSDSSYEQYF. Written as DNA, the CDR3 is TGTGCCAGCAGCTTAGATTCGGACAGCTCCTACGAGCAGTACTTC.

This clone was observed a handful of times. V is TRBV19 and J is TRBJ1-5, with 8 bases fitting TRBD1. The V gene end was trimmed by 4 bases and the J gene end by 5 bases; junction bases not matched to a gene: 1. Per the germline V gene, CDR1 is LNHDA and CDR2 is SQIVND (reference sequence). CDR3 length: 13 residues. In DNA, the CDR3 is TGTGCCAGTAGTACACAGGGGGATCAGCCCCAGCATTTT. Residues: CASSTQGDQPQHF.